The clone carrying this TCR beta chain showed up many times. This sample is drawn from a study of T-cell reconstitution after alpha-beta-depleted transplantation in children. Unique molecular identifiers were used to barcode this TCRbeta library. One entry per CDR3 protein results from TCRdb running MiXCR on the PCR reads. The table has 450,000 to 600,000 distinct CDR3 sequences, over 10% seen once. V shed 3 bases and J shed 4 bases, with 13 bases lying between them. The CDR3 has 13 amino acids. Germline values: CDR1 DFQATT, CDR2 SNEGSKA (reference sequence). The rearrangement joins TRBV20-1 to TRBJ2-7, with D perhaps TRBD2 (6 bases). Sequencing was performed on PBMCs, mostly from graft donor cells, taken 360 days after TCRalphabeta/CD19-depleted stem cell transplant. The sequence was obtained from a male patient aged 5 to 17 who had a stem cell transplant for acute myeloid leukemia, so the T cells may come from the graft donor. In DNA, the CDR3 is TGCAGTGCTAGCGGACTCGGAGGGTACGAGCAGTACTTC. It specifies CSASGLGGYEQYF.